Shown below are 15 T cell receptor beta chains from a single sample sequenced in a study of T-cell reconstitution after alpha-beta-depleted transplantation in children. For TCRbeta, the library was prepared with unique molecular identifiers. TCRdb redid the calling of the PCR reads with MiXCR, one entry per CDR3 protein. The data hold about 610,000 distinct CDR3 sequences, with more than 9% observed a single time. Specimen: PBMCs from the stem cell graft donor, collected from the stem cell graft. The receptors were sampled from a human donor who donated a stem cell graft to a child with acute myeloid leukemia.

This clonotype was seen a few times. The chain couples TRBV24-1 to TRBJ2-2; 9 nucleotides agree with TRBD2. The CDR3 runs to 15 residues. J gave up 6 bases and V 5 bases, and 6 bases lay outside the gene matches. Germline CDR1 is KGHDR and CDR2 is SFDVKD. The CDR3 region is CATSGVAGEAGELFF. CDR3 coding DNA: TGTGCCACCAGTGGGGTAGCGGGAGAAGCCGGGGAGCTGTTTTTT.

The chain combines TRBV4-3 with TRBJ2-1; 8 nucleotides agree with TRBD2. V dropped 0 bases and J dropped 0; count of bases not matched to a gene: 4. The germline V gene has CDR1 LGHNA and CDR2 YSLEER. This CDR3 has 17 residues. The CDR3 region has the DNA TGCGCCAGCAGCCAAGATCGGGGGGGGAGCTCCTACAATGAGCAGTTCTTC. Amino acids: CASSQDRGGSSYNEQFF.

The chain links TRBV5-1 to TRBJ2-3; 8 bases are shared with TRBD2. V was pared by 4 bases and J by 4 bases, with 14 bases of the junction left unmatched. CDR3 length equals 17 residues. Germline V gene lookup returns CDR1 SGHRS and CDR2 YFSETQ. CDR3: CASSPVLERELPDTQYF. The CDR3 DNA follows: TGCGCCAGCAGCCCCGTCCTTGAGCGGGAGTTGCCAGATACGCAGTATTTT. The whole variable domain, filled in from reference TRBV5-1 and TRBJ2-3, reads KAGVTQTPRYLIKTRGQQVTLSCSPISGHRSVSWYQQTPGQGLQFLFEYFSETQRNKGNFPGRFSGRQFSNSRSEMNVSTLELGDSALYLCASSPVLERELPDTQYFGPGTRLTVL.

The chain has TRBV7-2 and TRBJ2-5; D is undetermined. The V end was cut by 8 bases, the J end by 5 bases, with 9 bases between. Germline CDR1 and CDR2: SGHTA and FQGNSA. This CDR3 comprises 11 residues. The CDR3 loop reads CASGSSETQYF. The CDR3 nucleotides read TGTGCCAGCGGCTCCAGTGAGACCCAGTACTTC.

This chain uses TRBV30 with TRBJ1-1; D possibly corresponds to TRBD1 (5 bases). There are 15 residues in the CDR3. The germline gives CDR1 GTSNPN, CDR2 SVGIG (reference sequence). V was shortened by 2 bases and J by 4 bases, with 17 bases between the two germline ends. The CDR3 reads CAWSPPGRDGTEAFF. Written as DNA, the CDR3 is TGTGCCTGGAGTCCCCCGGGGCGGGATGGCACTGAAGCTTTCTTT.

A few counts support this clonotype. This sequence joins TRBV9 and TRBJ2-1; D could derive from TRBD1 or TRBD2 (5 bases each). Germline CDR1 SGDLS, CDR2 YYNGEE. V dropped 0 bases and J dropped 10 bases, with 11 bases sitting between them. The CDR3 runs 13 residues. The CDR3 protein is CASSVEGPWEQFF. The CDR3 nucleotides are TGTGCCAGCAGCGTAGAGGGACCCTGGGAGCAGTTCTTC. Full variable domain (missing parts from reference TRBV9 and TRBJ2-1): DSGVTQTPKHLITATGQRVTLRCSPRSGDLSVYWYQQSLDQGLQFLIQYYNGEERAKGNILERFSAQQFPDLHSELNLSSLELGDSALYFCASSVEGPWEQFFGPGTRLTVL.

This clonotype was observed at least ten times. The chain combines TRBV29-1 with TRBJ1-2; D unclear. The germline CDR1 and CDR2 sequences are SQVTM and ANQGSEA. The CDR3 sequence is 11 residues long. The ends were cut back, 5 bases at V and 8 bases at J, with 12 bases in the middle. The CDR3 DNA sequence: TGCAGCGTTCCCGCGTCGGGAGGCTACACCTTC. Its translation is CSVPASGGYTF.

This clonotype was counted between two and nine times. The chain employs TRBV10-3 and TRBJ2-2; D might be TRBD1 (6 bases). The length of the CDR3 is 14 residues. Germline-derived CDR1 and CDR2 are ENHRY and SYGVKD. Trimming left V 5 bases short and J 5 bases short, with 12 bases between. This CDR3 is CAISNRERTGELFF. Written as DNA, the CDR3 is TGTGCCATCAGTAACAGGGAGCGGACCGGGGAGCTGTTTTTT.

V gene TRBV7-9 combines with J gene TRBJ2-7, with TRBD1 as a possible D gene (5 bases). Germline CDR1 reads SEHNR; CDR2 reads FQNEAQ (reference sequence). CDR3 length equals 15 residues. V dropped 5 bases and J dropped 3 bases, with 17 bases sitting between them. CDR3 coding DNA: TGTGCCAGCAGCCCGCAGTCCACAGGTAGCTACGAGCAGTACTTC. Translation gives CASSPQSTGSYEQYF.

This clonotype showed up many times. V gene TRBV20-1 combines with J gene TRBJ2-7; no definite D call. With 8 bases removed from V and 0 bases from J, the gap between germline ends came to 14 bases. The CDR3 loop spans 13 amino acids. In germline, CDR1 is DFQATT, CDR2 SNEGSKA (reference sequence). For the CDR3, the DNA is TGCAGTCTACTGGCGGTAAGCTCCTACGAGCAGTACTTC. It is translated as CSLLAVSSYEQYF.

Ten or more counts support this clonotype. This chain's CDR3 is CSASLRRATDTQYF. CDR3 DNA sequence: TGCAGTGCTAGCCTCCGGAGGGCCACAGATACGCAGTATTTT. J is TRBJ2-3 and V is TRBV20-1; D is possibly TRBD2 (6 bases). Germline V CDR1 and CDR2: DFQATT, SNEGSKA (reference sequence). CDR3 length: 14 residues. V was shortened by 3 bases and J by 2 bases, with 12 bases between the two germline ends.

This chain links TRBV12-3 or TRBV12-4 with TRBJ2-5, with 8 bases lining up with TRBD2. The V and J ends lost 8 bases and 2 bases, in that order; junction bases with no gene match: 7. The CDR3 has 14 amino acids. Here the CDR3 DNA reads TGTGCCAGCGACGATACTAGCGGACAAGAGACCCAGTACTTC. It codes for CASDDTSGQETQYF.

In its sample, this clonotype was seen many times. The rearrangement uses TRBV12-3 or TRBV12-4 and TRBJ2-7; TRBD2 agrees at 7 bases. J gave up 3 bases and V 3 bases, and 5 bases lay outside the gene matches. This CDR3 is 14 amino acids long. CDR3 sequence (DNA): TGTGCCAGCAGTTTTTCGGGAGGAGTCTACGAGCAGTACTTC. Its protein product is CASSFSGGVYEQYF.

CDR3 sequence: CASSPRDTVEQYF. The CDR3 nucleotides read TGTGCCAGCAGTCCCCGGGACACCGTCGAGCAGTACTTC. This rearrangement joins TRBV6-6 to TRBJ2-7, with D possibly being TRBD1 (6 bases). Germline lookup yields CDR1 MNHNY and CDR2 SVGAGI (reference sequence). The CDR3 is made up of 13 amino acids. V dropped 5 bases and J dropped 6 bases, with 14 bases sitting between them.

This clonotype was seen at least ten times. The junction does not match germline at one end; this may be a read error. CDR3 loop: CASSPQRTGRNEQFF. DNA of the CDR3: TGTGCTAGCAGCCCACAGCGGACAGGGCGCAATGAGCAGTTCTTC. The rearrangement uses TRBV7-7 and TRBJ2-1; 8 bases are a match to TRBD1. The CDR3 consists of 15 residues. CDR1 is SSHAT, CDR2 FNYEAQ, per germline (reference sequence). The full variable domain, completed using reference TRBV7-7 and TRBJ2-1, is GAGVSQSPRYKVTKRGQDVTLRCDPISSHATLYWYQQALGQGPEFLTYFNYEAQPDKSGLPSDRFSAERPEGSISTLTIQRTEQRDSAMYRCASSPQRTGRNEQFFGPGTRLTVL.